This T cell receptor beta chain is drawn from a study of T cell changes during pregnancy in multiple sclerosis. Profiling relied on immunoSEQ multiplex PCR, and the TCRdb table lists in-frame clones only, not all of them. The sample carries around 56,000 clones, over 75% recorded once. Germline-derived CDR1 and CDR2 are SNHLY and FYNNEI. The length of the CDR3 is 13 residues. V lost 10 bases, J lost 4 bases, and 8 bases stayed unmatched. The chain uses TRBV2 and TRBJ2-3; 7 bases fit TRBD1. Sequences were derived from peripheral blood, sampled after pregnancy. The receptor's source is a female donor with multiple sclerosis, enrolled in a pregnancy study. CDR3 protein: CATGGQIADTQYF. CDR3 coding DNA: TGTGCCACAGGGGGACAGATTGCAGATACGCAGTATTTT.